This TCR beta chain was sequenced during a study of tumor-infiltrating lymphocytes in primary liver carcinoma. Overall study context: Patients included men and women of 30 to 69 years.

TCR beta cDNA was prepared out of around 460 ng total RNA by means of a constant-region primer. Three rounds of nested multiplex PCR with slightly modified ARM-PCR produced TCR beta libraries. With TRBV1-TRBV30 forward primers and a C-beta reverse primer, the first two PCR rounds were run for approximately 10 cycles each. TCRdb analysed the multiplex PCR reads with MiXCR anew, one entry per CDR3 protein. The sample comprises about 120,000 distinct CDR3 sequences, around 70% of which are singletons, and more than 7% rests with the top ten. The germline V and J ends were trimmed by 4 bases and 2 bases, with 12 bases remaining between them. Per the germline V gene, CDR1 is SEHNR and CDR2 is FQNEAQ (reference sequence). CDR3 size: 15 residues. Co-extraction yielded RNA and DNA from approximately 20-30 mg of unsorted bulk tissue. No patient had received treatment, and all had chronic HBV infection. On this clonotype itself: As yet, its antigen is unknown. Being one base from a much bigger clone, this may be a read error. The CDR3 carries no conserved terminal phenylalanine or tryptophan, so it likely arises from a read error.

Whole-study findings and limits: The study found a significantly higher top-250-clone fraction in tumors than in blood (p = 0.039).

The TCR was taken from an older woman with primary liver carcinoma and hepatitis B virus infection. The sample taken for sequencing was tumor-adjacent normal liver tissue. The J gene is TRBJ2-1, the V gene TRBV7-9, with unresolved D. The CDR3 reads CASSYSFGPYNEQFS. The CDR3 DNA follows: TGTGCCAGCAGCTACTCCTTTGGGCCCTACAATGAGCAGTTCTCC.